Below are 30 T cell receptor beta chains sequenced from a single sample in a study of T-cell memory formation after mild COVID-19 listed by TCRdb under 2021. Libraries were built with 5' RACE. TCRdb shows the sequencer as Illumina NovaSeq 6000. TCRdb applied fastp at Q25 and MiXCR to the public reads, then kept only in-frame beta chains. Records with the same CDR3 protein are collapsed into one entry carrying the most frequent genes and DNA. The sample has 360,000 or so distinct CDR3 sequences on record, around 28% of them singletons. The top ten constitute roughly 14% of the sample. The specimen was PBMCs or a T cell subset sorted from them (not recorded which). These receptors were collected from an adult woman who had mild COVID-19 (a few samples of this study predate the infection). The sample titles of this study are shuffled in the database, so cell type and time point are left out; the donor was told from shared clones.

This rearrangement joins TRBV7-9 to TRBJ2-2, with D hard to call. Between the trimmed V and J ends, which lost 4 bases and 8 bases, there was a span of 11 bases. The germline gives CDR1 SEHNR, CDR2 FQNEAQ (reference sequence). CDR3 size: 13 residues. The CDR3 DNA reads TGTGCCAGCAGCTCTCCAGCCGAAGGGGAGCTGTTTTTT. Its translation: CASSSPAEGELFF.

In this sample, this clonotype turned up a few times. The gene calls are TRBV4-1 and TRBJ2-5; D unresolved. Deletions cut 4 bases from V and 4 bases from J, with 10 bases between. The germline CDR1 and CDR2 sequences are MGHRA and YSYEKL. The CDR3 is 13 residues long. CDR3 nucleotide sequence: TGCGCCAGCAGCCTCACCATCGTAGAGACCCAGTACTTC. Amino acid sequence: CASSLTIVETQYF.

This rearrangement joins TRBV4-2 to TRBJ1-5; no clear D gene. V was pared by 0 bases and J by 3 bases, with 9 bases between. The CDR3 length is 15 residues. Germline V lookup: CDR1 LGHNA, CDR2 YNFKEQ. This CDR3 is CASSQDIRHNQPQHF. The DNA of the CDR3 is TGTGCCAGCAGCCAAGATATCCGCCACAATCAGCCCCAGCATTTT.

The chain links TRBV7-9 to TRBJ2-7; 7 bases line up with TRBD1. This CDR3 has 16 residues. The trim removed 4 bases at V and 2 bases at J, leaving 11 bases unmatched. The germline gives CDR1 SEHNR, CDR2 FQNEAQ (reference sequence). The CDR3 protein is CASSSARQGSPYEQYF. CDR3 nucleotide sequence: TGTGCCAGCAGCTCCGCGAGACAGGGTTCCCCCTACGAGCAGTACTTC.

The chain employs TRBV7-6 and TRBJ2-2; D remains ambiguous. Germline V lookup: CDR1 SGHVS, CDR2 FNYEAQ. This CDR3 spans 13 amino acids. V dropped 6 bases and J dropped 3 bases, with 8 bases sitting between them. The CDR3 reads CASRADYTGELFF. In DNA form, the CDR3 reads TGTGCCAGCAGGGCAGATTACACCGGGGAGCTGTTTTTT.

J is TRBJ1-1 and V is TRBV24-1, with a possible D match to TRBD1 (5 bases). V shed 12 bases and J shed 8 bases, with 12 bases lying between them. The CDR3 loop spans 10 amino acids. Germline loops: CDR1 KGHDR, CDR2 SFDVKD. CDR3 sequence: CAGQGCEAFF. CDR3 DNA sequence: TGTGCCGGCCAGGGCTGCGAAGCTTTCTTT.

This clonotype has more than one count but fewer than ten. V usage is TRBV20-1 and J usage is TRBJ1-4; 11 bases match TRBD1. The CDR3 runs 17 residues. With 0 bases clipped from V and 7 bases from J, the junction kept 10 bases outside the gene matches. Germline V gives CDR1 DFQATT, CDR2 SNEGSKA (reference sequence). CDR3 nucleotide sequence: TGCAGTGCTAGAGACCGACTTAGGACAGGGGGCATTGAAAAACTGTTTTTT. Its translation is CSARDRLRTGGIEKLFF.

Only a few counts were recorded for this clonotype. The gene calls are TRBV15 and TRBJ2-7; 10 bases agree with TRBD2. V shed 4 bases, J shed 3 bases, and the junction held 12 bases outside the gene matches. The CDR3 is made up of 17 amino acids. Germline V lookup: CDR1 LNHNV, CDR2 YYDKDF (reference sequence). CDR3 in amino acids: CATSTTRLAGEIYEQYF. In DNA form, the CDR3 reads TGTGCCACCAGCACAACGCGGCTAGCGGGAGAGATCTACGAGCAGTACTTC.

The chain uses TRBV6-2 or TRBV6-3 and TRBJ1-2; possible D gene TRBD1, 6 bases. V lost 6 bases and J 3 bases, leaving 11 bases between the germline ends. Germline lookup yields CDR1 MNHEY and CDR2 SVGEGT. The length of the CDR3 is 13 residues. CDR3 bases: TGTGCCAGCAGCAAGAAGGGGGACTATGGCTACACCTTC. Translating it yields CASSKKGDYGYTF.

V usage is TRBV4-1 and J usage is TRBJ1-1; no clear D. Trimming took 0 bases from V and 0 from J, leaving 8 bases between them. This CDR3 is 15 amino acids long. Germline CDR1 reads MGHRA; CDR2 reads YSYEKL. Written as DNA, the CDR3 is TGCGCCAGCAGCCAAGAAGGCCTCCTGAACACTGAAGCTTTCTTT. It yields the protein CASSQEGLLNTEAFF.

This clonotype was observed once. The junction departs from germline at one end; a sequencing error may be responsible. CDR3 in amino acids: CASSPGQGVSQDF. CDR3 DNA sequence: TGCGCCAGCAGCCCGGGACAGGGGGTGTCTCAGGACTTC. The chain carries TRBV4-1 and TRBJ2-4; 11 positions match TRBD1. This CDR3 is built from 13 residues. Germline lookup yields CDR1 MGHRA and CDR2 YSYEKL.

This clonotype was seen more than once but under ten times. V gene TRBV11-2 combines with J gene TRBJ2-5, with a possible D match to TRBD2 (6 bases). V gave up 0 bases and J gave up 5 bases, with 13 bases separating them. This CDR3 is built from 15 residues. The germline V gene encodes CDR1 SGHAT and CDR2 FQNNGV. The CDR3 protein is CASSLDLGRSETQYF. CDR3 DNA: TGTGCCAGCAGCTTAGACCTCGGGAGAAGTGAGACCCAGTACTTC. Together with reference TRBV11-2 and TRBJ2-5, the CDR3 gives the full variable domain: EAGVAQSPRYKIIEKRQSVAFWCNPISGHATLYWYQQILGQGPKLLIQFQNNGVVDDSQLPKDRFSAERLKGVDSTLKIQPAKLEDSAVYLCASSLDLGRSETQYFGPGTRLLVL.

This chain connects TRBV5-6 to TRBJ2-2; the D gene is possibly TRBD1 (5 bases). The CDR3 contains 16 residues. Germline V gene data show CDR1 as SGHDT and CDR2 as YYEEEE. The V end lost 2 bases, the J end lost 4 bases, and 15 bases lay between the germline ends. The CDR3 DNA follows: TGTGCCAGCAGCTTAGAAGACAGATGGTTCACCGGGGAGCTGTTTTTT. Translating it yields CASSLEDRWFTGELFF.

The chain links TRBV12-3 or TRBV12-4 to TRBJ1-2; the D is unclear. V was cut by 6 bases and J by 1 base, with 9 bases left in between. The CDR3 loop spans 13 amino acids. CDR3 loop: CASSINLNYGYTF. In DNA, the CDR3 is TGTGCCAGCAGCATAAATCTTAACTATGGCTACACCTTC.

This clonotype has just a few counts. V gene TRBV11-2 combines with J gene TRBJ2-3; 12 nucleotides match TRBD2. V shed 5 bases, J shed 3 bases, and the junction held 6 bases outside the gene matches. The CDR3 consists of 16 residues. In germline, CDR1 is SGHAT, CDR2 FQNNGV. The CDR3 region has the DNA TGTGCCAGCAGCCGCACTAGCGGGGGGTATACAGATACGCAGTATTTT. Translated: CASSRTSGGYTDTQYF.

The chain couples TRBV4-3 to TRBJ1-6; D is unclear. This CDR3 spans 19 amino acids. The germline gives CDR1 LGHNA, CDR2 YSLEER. V lost 1 base and J 0 bases, leaving 16 bases between the germline ends. The CDR3 coding sequence is TGCGCCAGCAGCCAAGGGGTGAATGGGAGGAGCTCCTATAATTCACCCCTCCACTTT. Encoded protein: CASSQGVNGRSSYNSPLHF.

The chain couples TRBV7-8 to TRBJ2-1; 7 bases align to TRBD2. Unmatched junction bases numbered 10, after V lost 5 bases and J lost 3 bases. CDR1 is SGHVS and CDR2 is FQNEAQ in the germline V gene. The CDR3 has 16 amino acids. As DNA, the CDR3 is TGTGCCAGCAGCATAAGCCTGGCGGGGGTCTACAATGAGCAGTTCTTC. Translation: CASSISLAGVYNEQFF. The whole variable domain, filled in from reference TRBV7-8 and TRBJ2-1, reads GAGVSQSPRYKVAKRGQDVALRCDPISGHVSLFWYQQALGQGPEFLTYFQNEAQLDKSGLPSDRFFAERPEGSVSTLKIQRTQQEDSAVYLCASSISLAGVYNEQFFGPGTRLTVL.

V gene TRBV30 combines with J gene TRBJ1-2; D is ambiguous. Germline CDR1 GTSNPN, CDR2 SVGIG (reference sequence). V was cut by 0 bases and J by 2 bases, with 19 bases left in between. The CDR3 runs 17 residues. CDR3: CAWSVARQTALNYGYTF. Written as DNA, the CDR3 is TGTGCCTGGAGTGTCGCCAGGCAAACTGCTTTAAACTATGGCTACACCTTC.

This clonotype was observed a handful of times. The gene calls are TRBV7-8 and TRBJ1-5, with TRBD1 matching over 9 bases. Germline assignment: CDR1 SGHVS and CDR2 FQNEAQ. There are 18 residues in the CDR3. V lost 3 bases and J lost 0; bases outside the gene matches: 9. CDR3 sequence (DNA): TGTGCCAGCAGCTTCCGGGACAGGGACACTTATAGCAATCAGCCCCAGCATTTT. Translating it yields CASSFRDRDTYSNQPQHF. The variable domain in full, completed from reference TRBV7-8 and TRBJ1-5, reads GAGVSQSPRYKVAKRGQDVALRCDPISGHVSLFWYQQALGQGPEFLTYFQNEAQLDKSGLPSDRFFAERPEGSVSTLKIQRTQQEDSAVYLCASSFRDRDTYSNQPQHFGDGTRLSIL.

This clonotype was found many times. This chain uses TRBV15 with TRBJ2-5; 8 positions match TRBD2. The CDR3 extends over 14 amino acids. Trimming cost V 4 bases and J 3 bases; bases outside gene matches: 4. Germline assignment: CDR1 LNHNV and CDR2 YYDKDF (reference sequence). CDR3 coding DNA: TGTGCCACCAGCACACGAGCGGGAGAAGAGACCCAGTACTTC. This encodes CATSTRAGEETQYF.

The table lists this clonotype with a few counts. The V and J genes are TRBV20-1 and TRBJ1-2; D is uncertain. Germline assignment: CDR1 DFQATT and CDR2 SNEGSKA (reference sequence). Trimming removed 6 bases at V and 0 bases at J, with 14 bases between. CDR3 size: 14 residues. CDR3 coding DNA: TGCAGTGCCGACCCCGAAGACTCTAACTATGGCTACACCTTC. Its translation is CSADPEDSNYGYTF.

The rearrangement joins TRBV5-1 to TRBJ2-7; a weak D match, TRBD1 (5 bases). V lost 5 bases and J lost 2, with 11 bases in between. The length of the CDR3 is 13 residues. Germline loops: CDR1 SGHRS, CDR2 YFSETQ. CDR3 in amino acids: CASRGRQTYEQYF. The CDR3 DNA follows: TGCGCCAGCAGAGGTCGACAGACCTACGAGCAGTACTTC.

The CDR3: CASRAREIGAEAFF. CDR3 nucleotide sequence: TGTGCCAGCAGGGCACGGGAGATAGGCGCTGAAGCTTTCTTT. V and J are TRBV2 and TRBJ1-1; D ambiguous. The germline V gene encodes CDR1 SNHLY and CDR2 FYNNEI. V lost 6 bases to trimming and J lost 6 bases, with 17 bases between them. The CDR3 sequence is 14 residues long.

This clonotype was recorded a few times. The chain joins TRBV5-1 to TRBJ2-1; 7 nucleotides align to TRBD1. With 1 base clipped from V and 3 bases from J, the junction kept 4 bases outside the gene matches. The germline gives CDR1 SGHRS, CDR2 YFSETQ. CDR3 size: 15 residues. CDR3 DNA: TGCGCCAGCAGCTTGTCGGCAGGGGGCTACAATGAGCAGTTCTTC. It encodes CASSLSAGGYNEQFF.

This clonotype turned up a few times. V and J are TRBV11-2 and TRBJ2-1, with D perhaps matching TRBD1 or TRBD2 (5 bases each). Germline V gene lookup returns CDR1 SGHAT and CDR2 FQNNGV. The germline V and J ends were trimmed by 6 bases and 1 base, with 16 bases remaining between them. The CDR3 spans 16 residues. The CDR3 coding sequence is TGTGCCAGCAGGAAGATCAGTTGGGGGTCCTACAATGAGCAGTTCTTC. It translates to CASRKISWGSYNEQFF.

The rearrangement links TRBV6-1 to TRBJ1-2, with D possibly TRBD1 on 6 matching bases. V was trimmed by 4 bases and J by 7 bases, leaving 10 bases between them. The length of the CDR3 is 12 residues. Looked up from germline, CDR1 is MNHNS and CDR2 is SASEGT. The CDR3: CASSVGAGGYTF. DNA for the CDR3: TGTGCCAGCAGTGTGGGGGCGGGTGGCTACACCTTC.

This clonotype showed up just a few times. V gene TRBV19 combines with J gene TRBJ2-2; 7 bases match TRBD2. Per germline, CDR1 LNHDA and CDR2 SQIVND (reference sequence). CDR3 length: 14 residues. V dropped 9 bases and J dropped 7; count of bases not matched to a gene: 11. The CDR3 DNA sequence: TGTGCCAGCCGAAATAACGGGGGGAACGGGGAGCTGTTTTTT. Protein product: CASRNNGGNGELFF.

On this clonotype: It may be a read error: a sequence one base away is much more abundant. V gene TRBV7-9 combines with J gene TRBJ2-1; D is uncertain. Germline V lookup: CDR1 SEHNR, CDR2 FQNEAQ (reference sequence). V lost 0 bases, J lost 8 bases, and 2 bases lay in between. The CDR3 contains 11 residues. The CDR3 reads CASSLAHEQFF. The CDR3 bases are TGTGCCAGCAGCTTAGCCCATGAGCAGTTCTTC.

J is TRBJ2-5 and V is TRBV4-1; D unclear. Trimming removed 4 bases from V and 7 bases from J, with 19 bases in between. Germline CDR1 is MGHRA and CDR2 is YSYEKL. This CDR3 has 15 residues. CDR3 coding DNA: TGCGCCAGCAGCCGTTCCGTGGAAGGGTTGGTGACCCAGTACTTC. Encoded protein: CASSRSVEGLVTQYF.

The genes are TRBV20-1 and TRBJ1-1, with a tentative D call TRBD1 (6 bases). The germline V and J ends were trimmed by 5 bases and 7 bases, with 17 bases remaining between them. This CDR3 comprises 13 residues. Germline V CDR1 and CDR2: DFQATT, SNEGSKA (reference sequence). CDR3 sequence (DNA): TGCAGTGCTCCGGGAGGGGGGCTTGGTGAAGCTTTCTTT. Encoded protein: CSAPGGGLGEAFF.